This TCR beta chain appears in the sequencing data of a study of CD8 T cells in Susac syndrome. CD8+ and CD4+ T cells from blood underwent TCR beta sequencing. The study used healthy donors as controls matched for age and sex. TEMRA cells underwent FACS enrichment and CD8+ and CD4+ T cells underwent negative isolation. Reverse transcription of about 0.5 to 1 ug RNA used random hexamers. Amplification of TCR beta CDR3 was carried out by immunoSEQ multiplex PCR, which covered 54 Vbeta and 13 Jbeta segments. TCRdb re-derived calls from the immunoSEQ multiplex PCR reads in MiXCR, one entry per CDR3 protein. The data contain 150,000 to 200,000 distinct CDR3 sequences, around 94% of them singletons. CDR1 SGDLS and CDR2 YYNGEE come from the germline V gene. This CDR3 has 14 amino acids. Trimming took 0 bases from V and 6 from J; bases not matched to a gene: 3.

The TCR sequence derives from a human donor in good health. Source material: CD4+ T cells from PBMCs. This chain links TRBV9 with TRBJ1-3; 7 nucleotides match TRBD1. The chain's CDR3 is CASSVEGAANTIYF. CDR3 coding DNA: TGTGCCAGCAGCGTAGAGGGGGCTGCAAACACCATATATTTT.